Shown below are 25 T cell receptor beta chains from a single sample sequenced in a study of blood T cell repertoires in COVID-19. Clones were sequenced by immunoSEQ multiplex PCR, and TCRdb holds only the in-frame ones, with some missing. There are approximately 300,000 clones in the sample; more than 85% occur only once, and around 20% lies in the top ten. Material: PBMCs or T cells enriched from blood (not recorded which). These receptors were obtained from a woman aged 25 to 39 who had recovered from COVID-19.

The chain is built from TRBV7-9 and TRBJ1-3; the match to TRBD1 covers 7 bases. Per germline, CDR1 SEHNR and CDR2 FQNEAQ (reference sequence). This CDR3 contains 17 residues. Trimming removed 4 bases from V and 0 bases from J; junction bases left unmatched: 9. CDR3 in amino acids: CASSSRTGAFSGNTIYF. As DNA, the CDR3 is TGTGCCAGCAGCTCTCGGACAGGTGCCTTCTCTGGAAACACCATATATTTT. The full variable domain, its missing parts supplied by reference TRBV7-9 and TRBJ1-3, is DTGVSQNPRHKITKRGQNVTFRCDPISEHNRLYWYRQTLGQGPEFLTYFQNEAQLEKSRLLSDRFSAERPKGSFSTLEIQRTEQGDSAMYLCASSSRTGAFSGNTIYFGEGSWLTVV.

The CDR3 region has the DNA TGTGCCAGCAGTTCGTGGGCAGGCGACACCGGGGAGCTGTTTTTT. This translates into CASSSWAGDTGELFF. V usage is TRBV6-2 or TRBV6-3 and J usage is TRBJ2-2; D is undetermined. CDR3 size: 15 residues. Trimming removed 4 bases from V and 3 bases from J, with 12 bases in between. Germline lookup yields CDR1 MNHEY and CDR2 SVGEGT.

The V gene is TRBV18, the J gene TRBJ2-7, with TRBD2 matching over 9 bases. The length of the CDR3 is 14 residues. Germline V gene data show CDR1 as KGHSH and CDR2 as LQKENI. V was pared by 1 base and J by 6 bases, with 4 bases of the junction left unmatched. The DNA for the CDR3 is TGTGCCAGCTCACCACTAGCGGGGGAGGTCGAGCAGTACTTC. It is translated as CASSPLAGEVEQYF.

The rearrangement joins TRBV11-3 to TRBJ2-3; TRBD1 matches at 9 bases. The CDR3 runs 16 residues. V lost 4 bases to trimming and J lost 0 bases; unmatched junction nucleotides: 5. Germline assignment: CDR1 SGHNT and CDR2 YENEEA. CDR3 residues: CASSWGGTGSTDTQYF. As DNA, the CDR3 is TGTGCCAGCAGCTGGGGCGGGACAGGGAGCACAGATACGCAGTATTTT.

V usage is TRBV2 and J usage is TRBJ1-2, with a possible D match to TRBD1 (6 bases). The germline V gene encodes CDR1 SNHLY and CDR2 FYNNEI. The CDR3 loop spans 12 amino acids. Trimming removed 8 bases at V and 5 bases at J, with 12 bases between. CDR3 loop: CASRDRLYGYTF. For the CDR3, the DNA is TGTGCCAGCCGAGACAGGCTATATGGCTACACCTTC.

The chain uses TRBV27 and TRBJ1-4; 10 positions match TRBD1. In germline, CDR1 is MNHEY, CDR2 SMNVEV (reference sequence). This CDR3 is built from 16 residues. Trimming at V came to 5 bases and at J to 5 bases, leaving 8 bases not matched to a gene. CDR3 protein: CASSRTAGQGNEKLFF. The CDR3 nucleotides are TGTGCCAGCAGTCGAACGGCGGGACAGGGGAATGAAAAACTGTTTTTT.

The chain couples TRBV5-1 to TRBJ2-7; 9 nucleotides align to TRBD1. The CDR3 spans 14 residues. V was clipped by 2 bases and J by 6 bases; unmatched bases: 6. Germline values: CDR1 SGHRS, CDR2 YFSETQ. This chain's CDR3 is CASSFGDRAGEQYF. The CDR3 nucleotides are TGCGCCAGCAGCTTTGGGGACAGGGCGGGCGAGCAGTACTTC. Full variable domain (rest looked up from reference TRBV5-1 and TRBJ2-7): KAGVTQTPRYLIKTRGQQVTLSCSPISGHRSVSWYQQTPGQGLQFLFEYFSETQRNKGNFPGRFSGRQFSNSRSEMNVSTLELGDSALYLCASSFGDRAGEQYFGPGTRLTVT.

The genes are TRBV6-5 and TRBJ2-1, with D perhaps TRBD2 (6 bases). Germline values: CDR1 MNHEY, CDR2 SVGAGI. The CDR3 length is 14 residues. Trimming took 0 bases from V and 7 from J, leaving 10 bases between them. CDR3 loop: CASSYSRLVNEQFF. The DNA for the CDR3 is TGTGCCAGCAGTTACTCGAGACTAGTGAATGAGCAGTTCTTC.

The genes are TRBV11-1 and TRBJ1-3, with D possibly matching TRBD1 (6 bases). V was trimmed by 5 bases and J by 3 bases, leaving 17 bases between them. Germline CDR1 and CDR2: SGHAT and FQDESV (reference sequence). The CDR3 length is 16 residues. CDR3 nucleotide sequence: TGTGCCAGCAGCCCAAGACAGGAAAGTTTTGGAAACACCATATATTTT. This codes for CASSPRQESFGNTIYF.

The CDR3 protein is CASRLLQGSSYNSPLHF. CDR3 nucleotide sequence: TGTGCCAGCAGGCTCCTTCAGGGGAGCTCCTATAATTCACCCCTCCACTTT. The gene calls are TRBV28 and TRBJ1-6; perhaps TRBD1 as D (6 bases). This CDR3 region has 17 residues. Trimming left V 6 bases short and J 0 bases short, with 15 bases between. Germline lookup yields CDR1 MDHEN and CDR2 SYDVKM.

The chain uses TRBV28 and TRBJ2-7; D is undetermined. This CDR3 has 14 amino acids. V was trimmed by 7 bases and J by 0 bases, leaving 13 bases between them. The germline V gene has CDR1 MDHEN and CDR2 SYDVKM. This CDR3 is CASTPAGSSYEQYF. In DNA form, the CDR3 reads TGTGCCAGCACCCCCGCAGGTAGCTCCTACGAGCAGTACTTC.

This clone was recorded only once. The V and J genes are TRBV11-3 and TRBJ1-3; a possible D gene is TRBD1 (6 bases). Trimming shortened V by 0 bases and J by 4 bases, and 10 bases separated the two germline ends. CDR3 length: 15 amino acids. From germline, CDR1 is SGHNT and CDR2 YENEEA. DNA of the CDR3: TGTGCCAGCAGCTTAGACCGGACAGCAGGAAACACCATATATTTT. It encodes CASSLDRTAGNTIYF. The complete variable domain, with remaining parts taken from reference TRBV11-3 and TRBJ1-3, reads EAGVVQSPRYKIIEKKQPVAFWCNPISGHNTLYWYLQNLGQGPELLIRYENEEAVDDSQLPKDRFSAERLKGVDSTLKIQPAELGDSAVYLCASSLDRTAGNTIYFGEGSWLTVV.

The rearrangement uses TRBV5-1 and TRBJ2-1; 9 bases align to TRBD2. Per germline, CDR1 SGHRS and CDR2 YFSETQ. The CDR3 is 16 residues long. V trimming: 4 bases; J trimming: 7 bases; junction bases outside the gene matches: 12. DNA for the CDR3: TGCGCCAGCAGCCTGGAGCTAGCGGGGTTTGGGAATGAGCAGTTCTTC. Protein: CASSLELAGFGNEQFF.

This chain connects TRBV20-1 to TRBJ2-2; no definite D call. The CDR3 runs to 15 residues. Germline CDR1 DFQATT, CDR2 SNEGSKA (reference sequence). Between the trimmed V and J ends, which lost 3 bases and 0 bases, there was a span of 11 bases. The CDR3 region is CSASDKGANTGELFF. DNA for the CDR3: TGCAGTGCTAGTGATAAAGGAGCGAACACCGGGGAGCTGTTTTTT.

This rearrangement joins TRBV11-2 to TRBJ1-2; D call uncertain. V lost 5 bases and J lost 0, with 10 bases in between. From germline, CDR1 is SGHAT and CDR2 FQNNGV. The CDR3 is 14 amino acids. DNA of the CDR3: TGTGCCAGCAGCCGGTCTCGAGCTAACTATGGCTACACCTTC. The encoded protein is CASSRSRANYGYTF.

This clone was seen just once. The chain couples TRBV28 to TRBJ1-5; TRBD1 agrees at 7 bases. The CDR3 has 15 residues. J lost 4 bases, V lost 6 bases, and 9 bases had no gene match. Germline-derived CDR1 and CDR2 are MDHEN and SYDVKM. CDR3 DNA sequence: TGTGCCAGCAGAACCCTTGACAGGGTGAATCAGCCCCAGCATTTT. It yields the protein CASRTLDRVNQPQHF.

The chain combines TRBV7-2 with TRBJ2-5, with unresolved D. Germline V gene sequence: CDR1 SGHTA, CDR2 FQGNSA. The CDR3 totals 13 residues. V lost 3 bases and J 2 bases, leaving 7 bases between the germline ends. Here the CDR3 reads CASSFGAQETQYF. The CDR3 region has the DNA TGTGCCAGCAGCTTCGGAGCTCAAGAGACCCAGTACTTC.

The CDR3: CSTVQGAGGYTF. The CDR3 DNA follows: TGCAGCACCGTACAGGGGGCGGGAGGCTACACCTTC. The chain links TRBV29-1 to TRBJ1-2; 9 bases agree with TRBD1. Unmatched junction bases numbered 9, after V lost 8 bases and J lost 8 bases. The CDR3 is 12 amino acids. From germline, CDR1 is SQVTM and CDR2 ANQGSEA. Complete variable domain (other parts from reference TRBV29-1 and TRBJ1-2): SAVISQKPSRDICQRGTSLTIQCQVDSQVTMMFWYRQQPGQSLTLIATANQGSEATYESGFVIDKFPISRPNLTFSTLTVSNMSPEDSSIYLCSTVQGAGGYTFGSGTRLTVV.

This rearrangement joins TRBV5-1 to TRBJ2-3, with a tentative D call TRBD1 (6 bases). The germline V gene encodes CDR1 SGHRS and CDR2 YFSETQ. Trimming cost V 0 bases and J 0 bases, with 8 bases left between them. The CDR3 loop spans 15 amino acids. CDR3 coding DNA: TGCGCCAGCAGCTTGGATGGGGGCAGCACAGATACGCAGTATTTT. It yields the protein CASSLDGGSTDTQYF.

The V and J genes are TRBV12-5 and TRBJ2-1; 14 positions agree with TRBD2. Germline-derived CDR1 and CDR2 are LGHNT and FRNRAP. This CDR3 has 20 amino acids. With 0 bases clipped from V and 2 bases from J, the junction kept 9 bases outside the gene matches. The CDR3 is CASGLVAKGTSGGTYNEQFF. DNA of the CDR3: TGTGCTAGTGGTTTGGTTGCCAAAGGGACTAGCGGGGGCACCTACAATGAGCAGTTCTTC. Supplemented by reference TRBV12-5 and TRBJ2-1, the full variable domain reads DARVTQTPRHKVTEMGQEVTMRCQPILGHNTVFWYRQTMMQGLELLAYFRNRAPLDDSGMPKDRFSAEMPDATLATLKIQPSEPRDSAVYFCASGLVAKGTSGGTYNEQFFGPGTRLTVL.

This clone was seen just once. V and J are TRBV7-2 and TRBJ2-7; D is ambiguous. V lost 3 bases and J 3 bases, leaving 6 bases between the germline ends. The CDR3 has 12 amino acids. Germline V gives CDR1 SGHTA, CDR2 FQGNSA. The CDR3 DNA reads TGTGCCAGCAGCTTGGCGGACTACGAGCAGTACTTC. Protein sequence: CASSLADYEQYF.

This chain connects TRBV15 to TRBJ2-7; TRBD1 matches 8 bases. Looked up from germline, CDR1 is LNHNV and CDR2 is YYDKDF (reference sequence). The CDR3 totals 15 residues. Trimming at V came to 1 base and at J to 3 bases, leaving 5 bases not matched to a gene. CDR3 region: CATSRGGQGNYEQYF. CDR3 in DNA: TGTGCCACCAGCAGAGGCGGACAGGGAAACTACGAGCAGTACTTC.

The chain recombines TRBV28 with TRBJ2-3; 10 nucleotides agree with TRBD2. CDR1 is MDHEN and CDR2 is SYDVKM in the germline V gene. Trimming at V came to 5 bases and at J to 5 bases, leaving 4 bases not matched to a gene. The CDR3 loop spans 14 amino acids. The CDR3 DNA is TGTGCCAGCAGTAGCGGGAGGGTCGGAGATACGCAGTATTTT. Residues: CASSSGRVGDTQYF.

This chain joins TRBV4-1 and TRBJ2-7, with 9 bases identical to TRBD2. The germline V gene encodes CDR1 MGHRA and CDR2 YSYEKL. The J segment lost 4 bases and the V segment lost 4 bases, leaving 11 bases of the junction unmatched. This CDR3 has 16 residues. DNA of the CDR3: TGCGCCAGCAGCCCCTTCGGGGATAGCGGGAGTTACGAGCAGTACTTC. Encoded protein: CASSPFGDSGSYEQYF.

The chain joins TRBV19 to TRBJ1-5; D might be TRBD1 (5 bases). Germline V gives CDR1 LNHDA, CDR2 SQIVND (reference sequence). This CDR3 has 13 residues. Trimming shortened V by 7 bases and J by 5 bases, and 12 bases separated the two germline ends. This chain's CDR3 is CASTSGLYQPQHF. DNA for the CDR3: TGTGCCAGTACCTCGGGACTTTATCAGCCCCAGCATTTT.